These 2 T cell receptor beta chains came from one sample sequenced in a study of immune reconstitution after stem cell transplant in scleroderma. Using its own MiXCR run on the RT-PCR reads, TCRdb lists one record per CDR3 protein. Of a few thousand distinct CDR3 sequences listed, 8% are singletons. Collection of the sample occurred before or after autologous hematopoietic stem cell transplantation (not recorded which). The receptors were sampled from a male donor with systemic sclerosis.

V usage is TRBV20-1 and J usage is TRBJ2-7; 9 bases are a match to TRBD2. The V and J ends lost 0 bases and 4 bases, in that order; junction bases with no gene match: 4. Germline CDR1 reads DFQATT; CDR2 reads SNEGSKA (reference sequence). This CDR3 has 14 residues. The CDR3 sequence: CSARDLAGRYEQYF. CDR3 DNA: TGCAGTGCTAGAGACCTAGCGGGACGATACGAGCAGTACTTC.

Relative to its sample, this clonotype is medium-sized. The genes are TRBV20-1 and TRBJ2-3, with D maybe TRBD1 (6 bases). The CDR3 runs 15 residues. Looked up from germline, CDR1 is DFQATT and CDR2 is SNEGSKA (reference sequence). Trimming stripped 0 bases from V and 1 base from J, with 11 bases between. CDR3 bases: TGCAGTGCTAGAGATCTCAGACAGGGCACAGATACGCAGTATTTT. Its translation is CSARDLRQGTDTQYF.